These 11 T cell receptor beta chains were sequenced from one sample in a study of Graves' ophthalmopathy and Graves' hyperthyroidism. RNA transcripts were the source from which TCR beta CDR3 regions were amplified. The library came from an HTBI-primed first-round RT-PCR and a second-round multiplex PCR. A single record per CDR3 protein comes from TCRdb applying MiXCR to the multiplex PCR reads. The sample lists under 250,000 distinct CDR3 sequences, roughly 29% occurring once. The sequencing sample was made of peripheral blood. The receptors derive from a man aged 50 or older with Graves' ophthalmopathy.

This clonotype was counted many times. V and J are TRBV6-1 and TRBJ2-7; a weak D match, TRBD2 (6 bases). Trimming removed 6 bases from V and 4 bases from J, with 13 bases in between. CDR1 and CDR2 from the germline V gene are MNHNS and SASEGT. The CDR3 contains 13 residues. The CDR3 sequence: CASSYTRGYEQYF. CDR3 bases: TGTGCCAGCAGCTATACCCGGGGGTACGAGCAGTACTTC.

The V call is TRBV10-3, the J call TRBJ2-7; D possibly uses TRBD1 or TRBD2 (6 bases each). Germline CDR1 ENHRY, CDR2 SYGVKD. The CDR3 is 12 amino acids. V was trimmed by 10 bases and J by 6 bases, leaving 16 bases between them. CDR3: CATRGQEGEQYF. The CDR3 DNA follows: TGTGCCACCCGGGGGCAGGAGGGCGAGCAGTACTTC.

The chain uses TRBV6-2 or TRBV6-3 and TRBJ1-6, with a tentative D call TRBD1 (5 bases). Trimming left V 0 bases short and J 12 bases short, with 21 bases between. The CDR3 runs 17 residues. Germline assignment: CDR1 MNHEY and CDR2 SVGEGT. CDR3 amino acids: CASSYSTRDGPGEPLHF. The CDR3 DNA is TGTGCCAGCAGTTACTCGACGCGGGACGGGCCGGGGGAACCCCTCCACTTT.

In regard to this clonotype: This may come from a read error, since a much larger clone is one base off. The chain employs TRBV6-1 and TRBJ2-5; 8 bases match TRBD1. CDR1 is MNHNS and CDR2 is SASEGT in the germline V gene. J was trimmed by 3 bases and V by 7 bases; bases with no gene match: 10. The CDR3 covers 15 residues. Here the CDR3 DNA reads TGTGCCAGCACCCACAGGGGGTTAGGAGAAGAGACCCAGTACTTC. It specifies CASTHRGLGEETQYF.

The chain employs TRBV2 and TRBJ2-2; possibly TRBD2 for D (6 bases). Between the trimmed V and J ends, which lost 5 bases and 7 bases, there was a span of 17 bases. Germline V gene lookup returns CDR1 SNHLY and CDR2 FYNNEI. The CDR3 is 15 residues long. The CDR3 sequence is CASSMTGERGGELFF. The CDR3 nucleotides read TGTGCCAGCAGTATGACGGGAGAAAGGGGCGGGGAGCTGTTTTTT.

At least ten counts were recorded for this clonotype. The rearrangement links TRBV29-1 to TRBJ2-1, with D perhaps given as TRBD1 or TRBD2 (7 bases each). CDR3 size: 13 residues. Germline assignment: CDR1 SQVTM and CDR2 ANQGSEA. Trimming took 7 bases from V and 6 from J, leaving 16 bases between them. CDR3 coding DNA: TGCAGCGCCCAACAGGGGACTACCAATGAGCAGTTCTTC. This codes for CSAQQGTTNEQFF.

This clonotype appeared many times. This chain links TRBV12-3 or TRBV12-4 with TRBJ1-2, with 8 bases that match TRBD1. This CDR3 has 11 residues. V shed 5 bases and J 7 bases; nucleotides not matched to a gene: 0. The CDR3 DNA sequence: TGTGCCAGCAGTGACAGGGGTGGCTACACCTTC. Translated: CASSDRGGYTF.

This clonotype was picked up many times. The CDR3 loop is CASSSPGQPGNQPQHF. DNA of the CDR3: TGTGCCAGCAGTTCTCCGGGTCAGCCAGGCAATCAGCCCCAGCATTTT. This sequence joins TRBV28 and TRBJ1-5; D unresolved. Trimming removed 4 bases at V and 2 bases at J, with 15 bases between. This CDR3 comprises 16 residues. CDR1 and CDR2 (germline): MDHEN, SYDVKM.

At least ten counts were recorded for this clonotype. With a much larger clone just one base away, this may be a read error. The V gene is TRBV6-2 or TRBV6-3, the J gene TRBJ2-5, with D perhaps TRBD1 (6 bases). Per germline, CDR1 MNHEY and CDR2 SVGEGT. Trimming took 2 bases from V and 2 from J, leaving 6 bases between them. The CDR3 loop spans 13 amino acids. The CDR3 sequence is CASSYGQQETQYF. As DNA, the CDR3 is TGTGCCAGCAGTTACGGACAGCAAGAGACCCAGTACTTC.

Many counts were recorded for this clonotype. The rearrangement links TRBV10-3 to TRBJ2-1; perhaps D is TRBD1 or TRBD2 (6 bases each). V lost 7 bases and J lost 6, with 22 bases in between. CDR3 length: 16 residues. In germline, CDR1 is ENHRY, CDR2 SYGVKD. The CDR3 spells CAITEGGGSAVNEQFF. CDR3 coding DNA: TGTGCCATCACCGAGGGGGGTGGGAGCGCCGTCAATGAGCAGTTCTTC.

The chain links TRBV12-3 or TRBV12-4 to TRBJ2-5; the D gene is possibly TRBD1 (6 bases). CDR3 length: 14 amino acids. V was trimmed by 3 bases and J by 4 bases, leaving 12 bases between them. The CDR3 nucleotides are TGTGCCAGCAGTTTGTACAGGGCACGAGAGACCCAGTACTTC. Translated: CASSLYRARETQYF.